A selection of T cell receptor beta chains follows, all from one sample in a study of blood T cell repertoires in COVID-19. This table comes from immunoSEQ multiplex PCR, and its TCRdb copy is limited to in-frame clones, with some not included. The table records 250,000 or so clones, 86% of them present only once. The sample consisted of peripheral blood. These receptors all stem from a man aged 25 to 45 with active or convalescent COVID-19. CDR3s include the opening cysteine and the closing phenylalanine or tryptophan. Each record gives: J gene, V gene, D gene, clone size, CDR3 length, CDR3 DNA, CDR3 protein. A D gene is named only where the DNA matches it firmly. For some rows the clone size is stated as once, few or many, or as a class when expanded; others skip it.

TRBJ2-7 TRBV4-3 - - 17 TGCGCCAGCAGCCAAGAAAGGTCCAGGGGATTCGTCGACGAGCAGTACTTC CASSQERSRGFVDEQYF
TRBJ2-1 TRBV7-2 TRBD2 - 15 TGTGCCAGCAGCCCCCAACTAGCGGGGGGCAATGAGCAGTTCTTC CASSPQLAGGNEQFF
TRBJ1-5 TRBV19 TRBD1 - 18 TGTGCCAGTAGCCCGGACAGGGTCAGAGGGGATAGCAATCAGCCCCAGCATTTT CASSPDRVRGDSNQPQHF
TRBJ1-4 TRBV29-1 - - 13 TGCAGCGTTGGGCGCGGGCGCGATGAAAAACTGTTTTTT CSVGRGRDEKLFF
TRBJ2-7 TRBV5-6 TRBD1 - 15 TGTGCCAGCAGCTTGGATGGACAGGGACCCTACGAGCAGTACTTC CASSLDGQGPYEQYF
TRBJ1-5 TRBV5-6 - - 15 TGTGCCAGCAGCTTAAATGGGCAGAGCAATCAGCCCCAGCATTTT CASSLNGQSNQPQHF
TRBJ2-2 TRBV6-1 - - 14 TGTGCCAGCAGTGAAGACAGGAACACCGGGGAGCTGTTTTTT CASSEDRNTGELFF
TRBJ1-1 TRBV19 - once 14 TGTGCCAGTAGTATCCGGGGAAGGAACACTGAAGCTTTCTTT CASSIRGRNTEAFF
TRBJ2-7 TRBV29-1 - - 13 TGCAGCGTTGACGGTCCAGGTAACCACGAGCAGTACTTC CSVDGPGNHEQYF
TRBJ2-7 TRBV27 - once 13 TGTGCCAGCTCAGACAGGACTCCCTACGAGCAGTACTTC CASSDRTPYEQYF
TRBJ2-1 TRBV4-1 TRBD2 - 18 TGCGCCAGCAGCCAAACTAGCGGGGGGGCCTCTGTCCCCAATGAGCAGTTCTTC CASSQTSGGASVPNEQFF
TRBJ2-2 TRBV27 TRBD1 - 13 TGTGCCAGCATAGGGGGCCGGACCGGGGAGCTGTTTTTT CASIGGRTGELFF
TRBJ1-1 TRBV10-2 TRBD1 few 15 TGCGCCAGCAGGCTAGACAGGGGGCTTGTCACTGAAGCTTTCTTT CASRLDRGLVTEAFF
TRBJ2-1 TRBV6-4 TRBD2 once 14 TGTGCCAGCAGTGTGTCTAGCGGTACCAATGAGCAGTTCTTC CASSVSSGTNEQFF
TRBJ1-6 TRBV7-9 - - 13 TGTGCCAGCAGCCCCGGAGGAAGATCACCCCTCCACTTT CASSPGGRSPLHF
TRBJ1-5 TRBV12-5 - - 11 TGTGCTAGTGGCCACGGGCAGCCCCAGCATTTT CASGHGQPQHF
TRBJ2-3 TRBV10-3 TRBD2 - 16 TGTGCCACCCAAGCCCAACTAGCGGGGGTCACAGATACGCAGTATTTT CATQAQLAGVTDTQYF
TRBJ2-7 TRBV27 TRBD2 - 15 TGTGCCAGCAGTTCAGATAGCGGGGGCTCCTACGAGCAGTACTTC CASSSDSGGSYEQYF
TRBJ2-5 TRBV28 - once 12 TGTGCCAGCAGTTCAGGGGAAGAGACCCAGTACTTC CASSSGEETQYF
TRBJ2-1 TRBV25-1 - - 14 TGTGCCAGCAGTGAAGCTGGGGGCGGGGGTGAGCAGTTCTTC CASSEAGGGGEQFF
TRBJ1-5 TRBV4-1 - - 14 TGCGCCAGCAGCCAAGATCAGAACAATCAGCCCCAGCATTTT CASSQDQNNQPQHF
TRBJ1-1 TRBV2 TRBD1 once 19 TGTGCCAGCAGTGTCCCTAACGCTGGGACAGGGGGTTTGAACACTGAAGCTTTCTTT CASSVPNAGTGGLNTEAFF
TRBJ2-1 TRBV13 TRBD1 - 16 TGTGCCAGCAGCTTAAGTACAGGGGGCGAAATGGCTGAGCAGTTCTTC CASSLSTGGEMAEQFF
TRBJ2-1 TRBV9 TRBD2 - 15 TGTGCCAGCAGCGTAGGTGGGACTACGTACAATGAGCAGTTCTTC CASSVGGTTYNEQFF
TRBJ2-7 TRBV15 TRBD1 - 14 TGTGCCACCAGCAGACGGAGGACAGGGGTCGAGCAGTACTTC CATSRRRTGVEQYF
TRBJ2-3 TRBV13 TRBD2 - 18 TGTGCCAGCAGCTTCCCTTTAGCGGGTGGTTCTACCACAGATACGCAGTATTTT CASSFPLAGGSTTDTQYF
TRBJ1-1 TRBV29-1 TRBD1 once 14 TGCAGCGTTGCTCAGACAGGGGGCAGCACTGAAGCTTTCTTT CSVAQTGGSTEAFF
TRBJ1-3 TRBV4-1 - few 15 TGCGCCAGCAGCCAAGGCCCCAGCTCTGGAAACACCATATATTTT CASSQGPSSGNTIYF
TRBJ2-7 TRBV19 - - 13 TGTGCCAGTAGTATCGCAGTTTCCTACGAGCAGTACTTC CASSIAVSYEQYF
TRBJ2-1 TRBV4-3 TRBD1 - 17 TGCGCCAGCAGCCAAGATTGGGCAGGGGGTCCCTACAATGAGCAGTTCTTC CASSQDWAGGPYNEQFF
TRBJ1-5 TRBV6-1 - few 16 TGTGCCAGCAGTGAGGAAAGAGCGTATAGCAATCAGCCCCAGCATTTT CASSEERAYSNQPQHF
TRBJ2-1 TRBV6-5 TRBD1 once 13 TGTGCCAGCAGTTACCTGGACAGGGGTCGGCAGTTCTTC CASSYLDRGRQFF
TRBJ1-2 TRBV7-9 TRBD1 once 18 TGTGCCAGCAGCCCCGTTGGGACAGGCTACGCCAGAAGCTATGGCTACACCTTC CASSPVGTGYARSYGYTF